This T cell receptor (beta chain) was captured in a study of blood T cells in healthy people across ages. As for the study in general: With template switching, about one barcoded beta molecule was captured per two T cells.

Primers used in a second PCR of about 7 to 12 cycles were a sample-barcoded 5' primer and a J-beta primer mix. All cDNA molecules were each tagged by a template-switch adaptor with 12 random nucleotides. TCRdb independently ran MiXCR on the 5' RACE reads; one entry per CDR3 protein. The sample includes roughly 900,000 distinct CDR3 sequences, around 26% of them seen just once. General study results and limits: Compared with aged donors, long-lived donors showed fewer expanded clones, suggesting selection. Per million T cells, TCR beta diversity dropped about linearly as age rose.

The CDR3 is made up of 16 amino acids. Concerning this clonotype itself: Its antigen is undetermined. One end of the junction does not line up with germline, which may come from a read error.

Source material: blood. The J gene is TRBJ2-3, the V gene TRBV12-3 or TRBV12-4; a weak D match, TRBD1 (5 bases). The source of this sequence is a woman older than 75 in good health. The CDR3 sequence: CASSPQGGGSTDAQYF. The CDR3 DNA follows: TGTGCCAGCAGCCCCCAGGGTGGCGGTAGCACAGATGCGCAGTATTTT.